This T cell receptor beta chain was identified during a study of type 1 regulatory T cells. The overall study: This in vitro CD4 product, T-allo10, is enriched for Tr1 cells and alloantigen-specific. Notes on the study in general: Tr1 cells had a more restricted TCR repertoire than non-Tr1 cells.

MiXCR, run by TCRdb on the reads, gives a single entry per CDR3 protein. Of approximately 42,000 distinct CDR3 sequences listed, more than 10% are singletons. The table lists this clonotype with many counts. Its antigen is as yet unknown. This CDR3 spans 14 amino acids. V was clipped by 7 bases and J by 2 bases, with 15 bases between them. The sequence derives from a human donor in good health. The chain uses TRBV12-3 or TRBV12-4 and TRBJ2-7; D is perhaps TRBD1 (5 bases). The sample taken for sequencing was cultured non-Tr1 T cells, either the whole culture or a sorted T cell fraction (not recorded which). The CDR3 DNA reads TGTGCCAGCACCTCTTGGGGCAGGGCCTACGAGCAGTACTTC. Its protein is CASTSWGRAYEQYF.